The next 30 T cell receptor beta chains were all read from a single sample in a study of PD-L1 blockade in urothelial cancer (TCRdb year 2017). The time point label, read with the paper, signifies: pretreatment peripheral blood. The library came from the immunoSEQ multiplex PCR assay. In TCRdb, the immuneACCESS table is reduced to in-frame sequences with V and J assigned. These tables do not hold every clone; where another copy was compared, an unresolved V gene accounts for under half, and the others remain unexplained. This sample comprises 35,000 to 45,000 clones, around nine tenths of them detected only once. Together, the top ten hold 20% to 30% of the sample. Sequencing used PBMCs, obtained around atezolizumab (anti-PD-L1) treatment. These receptors all stem from a donor at least 40 years old with urothelial cancer.

This clone was detected once. The chain recombines TRBV6-6 with TRBJ2-5; perhaps TRBD1 as D (6 bases). Trimming took off 2 bases at V and 9 bases at J, with 16 bases between the two ends. From germline, CDR1 is MNHNY and CDR2 SVGAGI (reference sequence). The CDR3 sequence is 14 residues long. CDR3 amino acids: CASSYRAGTGSQYF. The CDR3 DNA reads TGTGCCAGCAGTTACCGGGCAGGTACAGGGTCCCAGTACTTC.

This clone was observed a handful of times. The rearrangement joins TRBV28 to TRBJ1-5, with a weak D call TRBD1 (6 bases). CDR3 length equals 13 residues. Germline lookup yields CDR1 MDHEN and CDR2 SYDVKM. The ends were cut back, 7 bases at V and 7 bases at J, with 14 bases in the middle. DNA for the CDR3: TGTGCCAGCATGCTCCGGGACACCCAGCCCCAGCATTTT. It is translated as CASMLRDTQPQHF. Together with reference TRBV28 and TRBJ1-5, the CDR3 gives the full variable domain: DVKVTQSSRYLVKRTGEKVFLECVQDMDHENMFWYRQDPGLGLRLIYFSYDVKMKEKGDIPEGYSVSREKKERFSLILESASTNQTSMYLCASMLRDTQPQHFGDGTRLSIL.

The chain joins TRBV28 to TRBJ2-7; D not resolved. The CDR3 is 15 residues long. Germline CDR1 and CDR2: MDHEN and SYDVKM. V dropped 1 base and J dropped 3 bases, with 13 bases sitting between them. This CDR3 reads CASSLYGGILYEQYF. In DNA, the CDR3 is TGTGCCAGCAGTTTATATGGCGGCATCCTCTACGAGCAGTACTTC.

The V and J genes are TRBV30 and TRBJ1-1; D is perhaps TRBD1 (5 bases). CDR3 length equals 13 residues. Germline V lookup: CDR1 GTSNPN, CDR2 SVGIG (reference sequence). The ends were cut back, 4 bases at V and 0 bases at J, with 9 bases in the middle. The CDR3 DNA reads as TGTGCCTGGACCCTACAGGTGAACACTGAAGCTTTCTTT. It yields the protein CAWTLQVNTEAFF. Full variable domain (remainder filled in from reference TRBV30 and TRBJ1-1): SQTIHQWPATLVQPVGSPLSLECTVEGTSNPNLYWYRQAAGRGLQLLFYSVGIGQISSEVPQNLSASRPQDRQFILSSKKLLLSDSGFYLCAWTLQVNTEAFFGQGTRLTVV.

The J gene is TRBJ1-5, the V gene TRBV19, with TRBD1 as a possible D gene (5 bases). The CDR3 extends over 16 amino acids. Trimming left V 1 base short and J 3 bases short, with 13 bases between. The germline V gene has CDR1 LNHDA and CDR2 SQIVND (reference sequence). CDR3 loop: CASSIATDILNQPQHF. CDR3 bases: TGTGCCAGTAGTATAGCGACAGATATCCTCAATCAGCCCCAGCATTTT.

This clone was seen once. The V and J genes are TRBV5-4 and TRBJ2-3, with D unclear. V lost 1 base to trimming and J lost 0 bases, with 3 bases between them. The CDR3 runs to 13 residues. CDR1 is SGHNT and CDR2 is YYREEE in the germline V gene (reference sequence). CDR3 amino acids: CASSLTSTDTQYF. CDR3 bases: TGTGCCAGCAGCTTGACTAGCACAGATACGCAGTATTTT.

The chain links TRBV7-8 to TRBJ2-3, with a weak D call TRBD1 (6 bases). Trimming cost V 5 bases and J 8 bases, with 11 bases left between them. The CDR3 sequence is 12 residues long. Germline V lookup: CDR1 SGHVS, CDR2 FQNEAQ. CDR3 residues: CASSAQGPTQYF. CDR3 nucleotide sequence: TGTGCCAGCAGCGCACAGGGTCCTACGCAGTATTTT. The full variable domain, with the rest looked up from reference TRBV7-8 and TRBJ2-3, is GAGVSQSPRYKVAKRGQDVALRCDPISGHVSLFWYQQALGQGPEFLTYFQNEAQLDKSGLPSDRFFAERPEGSVSTLKIQRTQQEDSAVYLCASSAQGPTQYFGPGTRLTVL.

V gene TRBV18 combines with J gene TRBJ2-7; D is undetermined. The CDR3 has 16 amino acids. Germline assignment: CDR1 KGHSH and CDR2 LQKENI. Trimming left V 3 bases short and J 4 bases short, with 19 bases between. In DNA form, the CDR3 reads TGTGCCAGCTCACCTGACTGGCCCCGCCCGGGTTACGAGCAGTACTTC. The encoded protein is CASSPDWPRPGYEQYF. Full variable domain (remainder filled in from reference TRBV18 and TRBJ2-7): NAGVMQNPRHLVRRRGQEARLRCSPMKGHSHVYWYRQLPEEGLKFMVYLQKENIIDESGMPKERFSAEFPKEGPSILRIQQVVRGDSAAYFCASSPDWPRPGYEQYFGPGTRLTVT.

This chain links TRBV19 with TRBJ1-5; 9 nucleotides line up with TRBD1. Germline trimming cut 7 bases from V and 0 bases from J; bases unmatched to any gene: 4. The CDR3 contains 15 residues. Germline CDR1 LNHDA, CDR2 SQIVND (reference sequence). The CDR3 protein is CASTDRGYSNQPQHF. CDR3 coding DNA: TGTGCCAGTACGGACAGGGGATATAGCAATCAGCCCCAGCATTTT.

The table lists this clone with a count of one. J is TRBJ2-7 and V is TRBV2, with 13 bases that match TRBD2. Trimming cost V 6 bases and J 6 bases; bases outside gene matches: 5. Germline V lookup: CDR1 SNHLY, CDR2 FYNNEI. The CDR3 totals 14 residues. This chain's CDR3 is CASSPTSGRREQYF. As DNA, the CDR3 is TGTGCCAGCAGCCCGACTAGCGGGAGGCGCGAGCAGTACTTC.

This clone was counted once. This rearrangement joins TRBV7-9 to TRBJ1-4; D might be TRBD1 (6 bases). The germline CDR1 and CDR2 sequences are SEHNR and FQNEAQ (reference sequence). The V and J ends lost 0 bases and 8 bases respectively, with 16 bases between them. This CDR3 comprises 16 residues. CDR3 nucleotides: TGTGCCAGCAGCTTAGCCGCCTGGACAGAAGAAGAAAAACTGTTTTTT. This sequence encodes CASSLAAWTEEEKLFF.

The genes are TRBV9 and TRBJ1-1; the D gene is possibly TRBD1 (5 bases). This CDR3 is 15 amino acids long. V shed 4 bases and J shed 4 bases, with 17 bases lying between them. Germline V CDR1 and CDR2: SGDLS, YYNGEE. The CDR3 loop reads CASSPTSQGSTEAFF. The CDR3 nucleotides are TGTGCCAGCAGCCCAACCTCTCAGGGAAGCACTGAAGCTTTCTTT.

This clone was counted a single time. The V and J genes are TRBV7-9 and TRBJ2-3, with 11 bases that match TRBD2. Germline V gives CDR1 SEHNR, CDR2 FQNEAQ (reference sequence). Unmatched junction bases numbered 12, after V lost 4 bases and J lost 6 bases. This CDR3 has 17 amino acids. CDR3 sequence (DNA): TGTGCCAGCAGCTCTAGTGGGACTAGCGGAGGGTTGGATACGCAGTATTTT. Amino acids: CASSSSGTSGGLDTQYF.

The chain combines TRBV7-2 with TRBJ1-2; D gene uncertain. Trimming left V 5 bases short and J 0 bases short, with 25 bases between. The CDR3 is 19 amino acids. CDR1 is SGHTA and CDR2 is FQGNSA in the germline V gene. The CDR3 nucleotides are TGTGCCAGCAGCCACCCCGGGCGGGGTTCGGGTCTATCTAACTATGGCTACACCTTC. Translating it yields CASSHPGRGSGLSNYGYTF.

The chain joins TRBV7-9 to TRBJ2-3; D gene ambiguous. The CDR3 consists of 14 residues. From germline, CDR1 is SEHNR and CDR2 FQNEAQ (reference sequence). Between the trimmed V and J ends, which lost 5 bases and 6 bases, there was a span of 15 bases. The DNA of the CDR3 is TGTGCCAGCAGCCCCCCCGCCTCCAGGGATACGCAGTATTTT. Protein product: CASSPPASRDTQYF.

This chain connects TRBV9 to TRBJ1-2; D might be TRBD1 (6 bases). The CDR3 runs 16 residues. Germline V CDR1 and CDR2: SGDLS, YYNGEE. Trimming took off 4 bases at V and 5 bases at J, with 21 bases between the two ends. The CDR3 loop reads CASSPGGAGDLYGYTF. The CDR3 nucleotides are TGTGCCAGCAGCCCGGGGGGGGCAGGGGACCTATATGGCTACACCTTC.

V gene TRBV29-1 combines with J gene TRBJ2-3; a possible D gene is TRBD2 (5 bases). CDR3 size: 13 residues. Germline values: CDR1 SQVTM, CDR2 ANQGSEA. V was cut by 3 bases and J by 0 bases, with 7 bases left in between. The CDR3 nucleotides read TGCAGCGTTGAGAGGGCGAGCACAGATACGCAGTATTTT. Translating it yields CSVERASTDTQYF.

V usage is TRBV28 and J usage is TRBJ2-7; 9 nucleotides align to TRBD2. V lost 6 bases to trimming and J lost 2 bases; unmatched junction nucleotides: 8. The CDR3 sequence is 15 residues long. Germline loops: CDR1 MDHEN, CDR2 SYDVKM. CDR3 in amino acids: CASSPITSGPYEQYF. DNA of the CDR3: TGTGCCAGCAGCCCCATTACTAGCGGGCCCTACGAGCAGTACTTC.

This chain links TRBV29-1 with TRBJ1-2; 7 positions match TRBD1. This CDR3 has 12 residues. Germline V lookup: CDR1 SQVTM, CDR2 ANQGSEA. The J segment lost 2 bases and the V segment lost 5 bases, leaving 2 bases of the junction unmatched. The CDR3: CSVSGQNYGYTF. The CDR3 DNA reads TGCAGCGTTTCGGGACAGAACTATGGCTACACCTTC.

The chain combines TRBV5-1 with TRBJ1-1; no firm D call. V lost 2 bases to trimming and J lost 1 base, with 9 bases between them. Germline V gene lookup returns CDR1 SGHRS and CDR2 YFSETQ. CDR3 size: 14 residues. Here the CDR3 DNA reads TGCGCCAGCAGCTTCGGCGGATCGAACACTGAAGCTTTCTTT. It encodes CASSFGGSNTEAFF.

V is TRBV2 and J is TRBJ2-7; 11 bases fit TRBD1. The junction had 5 bases not matched to a gene; V was cut back by 3 bases and J by 4 bases. The CDR3 covers 15 residues. From germline, CDR1 is SNHLY and CDR2 FYNNEI. CDR3 residues: CASSEQDRGRYEQYF. The CDR3 DNA is TGTGCCAGCAGTGAGCAGGACAGGGGGCGTTACGAGCAGTACTTC.

This clone was detected once. J is TRBJ2-7 and V is TRBV7-2, with 14 bases lining up with TRBD2. The CDR3 consists of 16 residues. Germline values: CDR1 SGHTA, CDR2 FQGNSA. J gave up 5 bases and V 5 bases, and 8 bases lay outside the gene matches. Written as DNA, the CDR3 is TGTGCCAGCAGCCTCCGCGGGACTAGCGGGAGTGACGAGCAGTACTTC. Translated: CASSLRGTSGSDEQYF.

The chain employs TRBV27 and TRBJ2-1; D call uncertain. This CDR3 region has 13 residues. V lost 5 bases, J lost 8 bases, and 13 bases lay in between. CDR1 and CDR2 from the germline V gene are MNHEY and SMNVEV (reference sequence). CDR3 sequence reads: CASSAPRSDEQFF. DNA of the CDR3: TGTGCCAGCAGTGCACCCCGGTCCGATGAGCAGTTCTTC.

The chain couples TRBV28 to TRBJ2-1, with 7 bases aligning to TRBD1. CDR3 size: 13 residues. Germline V gene lookup returns CDR1 MDHEN and CDR2 SYDVKM. V dropped 8 bases and J dropped 6; count of bases not matched to a gene: 7. For the CDR3, the DNA is TGTGCCAGCCTTAGGGGGCAAACCAATGAGCAGTTCTTC. It translates to CASLRGQTNEQFF.

The V gene is TRBV10-3, the J gene TRBJ2-1; 7 bases are a match to TRBD2. After removal of 6 bases from V and 9 bases from J, the junction contained 11 bases not matched to a gene. Germline V gene sequence: CDR1 ENHRY, CDR2 SYGVKD. This CDR3 spans 14 amino acids. CDR3 bases: TGTGCCATCAGGGGAGCGGGAATTTTGCGTGAGCAGTTCTTC. The encoded protein is CAIRGAGILREQFF.

The V and J genes are TRBV7-2 and TRBJ2-2; maybe TRBD1 (6 bases). CDR1 and CDR2 (germline): SGHTA, FQGNSA. This CDR3 has 17 residues. V lost 4 bases to trimming and J lost 4 bases, with 19 bases between them. Written as DNA, the CDR3 is TGTGCCAGCAGCTCCCGCCGACCACAGGGCTTCACCGGGGAGCTGTTTTTT. Protein sequence: CASSSRRPQGFTGELFF.

The chain has TRBV4-3 and TRBJ1-1; unclear D gene. This CDR3 has 13 amino acids. The germline CDR1 and CDR2 sequences are LGHNA and YSLEER. V was clipped by 1 base and J by 4 bases, with 7 bases between them. The CDR3 region has the DNA TGCGCCAGCAGCCAAGTTGGCGGCACTGAAGCTTTCTTT. Translated, it gives CASSQVGGTEAFF.

The chain couples TRBV6-5 to TRBJ1-5; TRBD1 matches 7 bases. Germline CDR1 MNHEY, CDR2 SVGAGI. The ends lost 10 bases at V and 7 bases at J; junction bases unmatched: 10. The CDR3 is 13 residues long. The CDR3 protein is CATRGGNGQPQHF. The CDR3 region has the DNA TGTGCCACCAGGGGGGGGAACGGGCAGCCCCAGCATTTT.

The chain employs TRBV15 and TRBJ2-7; 8 bases line up with TRBD2. The CDR3 is 14 amino acids. With 6 bases clipped from V and 7 bases from J, the junction kept 11 bases outside the gene matches. Per the germline V gene, CDR1 is LNHNV and CDR2 is YYDKDF (reference sequence). CDR3 loop: CATSPTSGGREQYF. In DNA form, the CDR3 reads TGTGCCACCAGTCCTACTAGCGGAGGGAGGGAGCAGTACTTC. Supplemented by reference TRBV15 and TRBJ2-7, the full variable domain reads DAMVIQNPRYQVTQFGKPVTLSCSQTLNHNVMYWYQQKSSQAPKLLFHYYDKDFNNEADTPDNFQSRRPNTSFCFLDIRSPGLGDTAMYLCATSPTSGGREQYFGPGTRLTVT.

V usage is TRBV5-1 and J usage is TRBJ2-7, with 8 bases aligning to TRBD1. Germline V lookup: CDR1 SGHRS, CDR2 YFSETQ. J was trimmed by 4 bases and V by 4 bases; bases with no gene match: 10. The CDR3 totals 15 residues. CDR3: CASSPGQGGRYEQYF. In DNA form, the CDR3 reads TGCGCCAGCAGCCCCGGACAGGGAGGACGGTACGAGCAGTACTTC.